This T cell receptor (beta chain) was captured in a study of blood T cell repertoires in COVID-19. Study in general: The United States, Italy and Spain were the sources of the acute and convalescent COVID-19 samples. The cDNA or gDNA used as material had been derived from T cells, B-cell-depleted T cells, or PBMCs.

The CDR3 extends over 15 amino acids. Trimming took 5 bases from V and 6 from J; bases not matched to a gene: 8. Germline-derived CDR1 and CDR2 are LGHNA and YSLEER. In the source study's methods: Reference gene primer amplification yielded estimated nucleated cell counts. Data came from immunoSEQ multiplex PCR; TCRdb stores just in-frame clones and leaves some out. V and J calls and clone size follow that table, whereas D and trimming were derived from the DNA. The repertoire holds more than 150,000 clones, with approximately 91% as singletons. The chain joins TRBV4-3 to TRBJ2-3, with 10 bases that match TRBD2. The receptor was isolated from a man between 40 and 49 years old with acute or convalescent COVID-19. The sequencing sample was made of peripheral blood. The CDR3 DNA sequence: TGCGCCAGCAGCTATGGACTAGCGGCCTCTGATACGCAGTATTTT. Protein: CASSYGLAASDTQYF.